A single T cell receptor beta chain is shown here with its context. This sample was taken from a study of cytomegalovirus exposure and HLA in healthy donors. CDR1 SGHRS and CDR2 YFSETQ come from the germline V gene. The length of the CDR3 is 12 residues. The V gene lost 0 bases and the J gene lost 7 bases, with 8 bases spanning the gap. The PCR made use of 60 Vbeta and 13 Jbeta primers. Profiling relied on immunoSEQ multiplex PCR, and the TCRdb table lists in-frame clones only, not all of them. Of around 160,000 clones listed, about 80% are singletons. The source is a man aged 18 to 35 in good health and CMV-seropositive. Sequencing was carried out using PBMCs. The chain has TRBV5-1 and TRBJ2-7, with TRBD2 as a possible D gene (6 bases). The CDR3 spells CASSLVGGEQYF. Here the CDR3 DNA reads TGCGCCAGCAGCTTGGTGGGGGGAGAGCAGTACTTC.